A selection of T cell receptor beta chains follows, all from one sample in a study of blood T cell repertoires in COVID-19. Measured with immunoSEQ multiplex PCR; TCRdb has only the in-frame clones, and not every one. Altogether 150,000 to 200,000 clones are present, around 80% being singletons, with the ten largest covering 7.8%. The sample consisted of peripheral blood. These receptors originate from a woman aged 60-75 years with COVID-19, enrolled during active disease. Each CDR3 is given with its conserved first and last residue. A D gene is named only where the DNA matches it firmly. Clone size is stated in some rows and not others, as once, few, many or a class when expanded.

cdr3_length | d_call | j_call | clone_size | v_call | cdr3_nt | cdr3_aa
19 | TRBD2 | TRBJ2-1 | - | TRBV5-1 | TGCGCCAGCAGCTTTAGGACTAGCGGGGGGGCGAGCTCCTACAATGAGCAGTTCTTC | CASSFRTSGGASSYNEQFF
13 | - | TRBJ1-2 | - | TRBV15 | TGTGCCACCAGCAGGAGGACAGTGGATGGCTACACCTTC | CATSRRTVDGYTF
14 | - | TRBJ2-2 | - | TRBV6-1 | TGTGCCAGCAGTGAGGGCAGGACTGTCGGGGAGCTGTTTTTT | CASSEGRTVGELFF
17 | TRBD2 | TRBJ2-7 | - | TRBV7-2 | TGTGCCAGCAGCCTAGGAGTAGGGCTAGCGGGGATCAGCGAGCAGTACTTC | CASSLGVGLAGISEQYF
16 | TRBD1 | TRBJ1-6 | once | TRBV7-2 | TGTGCCAGCAGCCAACGGACAGGGCGAAACAATTCACCCCTCCACTTT | CASSQRTGRNNSPLHF
15 | TRBD1 | TRBJ1-4 | - | TRBV5-1 | TGCGCCAGCAGGGACCGGGAGGGGGCCAGTGAAAAACTGTTTTTT | CASRDREGASEKLFF
14 | - | TRBJ1-2 | - | TRBV3-1/TRBV3-2 | TGTGCCAGCAGTTCAACAGCGGTCGGAGGTGGCTACACCTTC | CASSSTAVGGGYTF
15 | TRBD2 | TRBJ2-2 | once | TRBV6-5 | TGTGCCAGCAGTCCCCTAGCGGGGAACACCGGGGAGCTGTTTTTT | CASSPLAGNTGELFF
12 | - | TRBJ2-7 | - | TRBV29-1 | TGCAGCGTTGTCTTAATTTCGTACGAGCAGTACTTC | CSVVLISYEQYF
15 | - | TRBJ1-4 | - | TRBV7-7 | TGTGCTAGCAGCTTTAGCCAGGGTTCTAATGAAAAACTGTTTTTT | CASSFSQGSNEKLFF
13 | - | TRBJ1-1 | few | TRBV19 | TGTGCCAGTAGTATGAGCGGAAACACTGAAGCTTTCTTT | CASSMSGNTEAFF
14 | - | TRBJ1-1 | - | TRBV18 | TGTGCCAGCTCGAAGGACATCTCGAACACTGAAGCTTTCTTT | CASSKDISNTEAFF
15 | TRBD1 | TRBJ2-3 | - | TRBV19 | TGTGCCAGTAGTATAGGGACAGGGATAGCGGATACGCAGTATTTT | CASSIGTGIADTQYF
17 | TRBD1 | TRBJ1-3 | - | TRBV30 | TGTGCCTGGGCACTACCGGGACAGGGTTTCTCTGGAAACACCATATATTTT | CAWALPGQGFSGNTIYF
13 | - | TRBJ2-1 | - | TRBV15 | TGTGCCACCGGACGACTAGAATACAATGAGCAGTTCTTC | CATGRLEYNEQFF
16 | - | TRBJ1-6 | - | TRBV4-1 | TGCGCCAGCAGCCAAGGAGGTGAGAGATATGGTTCACCCCTCCACTTT | CASSQGGERYGSPLHF
16 | - | TRBJ2-3 | - | TRBV12-5 | TGTGCTAGTGGCTCCGGGAGGGACAGATTCACAGATACGCAGTATTTT | CASGSGRDRFTDTQYF
16 | - | TRBJ2-6 | - | TRBV28 | TGTGCCAGCAGTTTGGCGGGACCCTCTGGGGCCAACGTCCTGACTTTC | CASSLAGPSGANVLTF
15 | TRBD1 | TRBJ1-2 | once | TRBV9 | TGTGCCAGCAGCGTAGTTGCTACAGGGGCGTATGGCTACACCTTC | CASSVVATGAYGYTF
13 | TRBD2 | TRBJ2-4 | - | TRBV29-1 | TGCAGCGTTGCAGGGACTAGTGAGCACATTCAGTACTTC | CSVAGTSEHIQYF
16 | TRBD1 | TRBJ2-4 | - | TRBV6-2/TRBV6-3 | TGTGCCAGCAGTTTACCCGGACAGGGGACAGAAAACATTCAGTACTTC | CASSLPGQGTENIQYF
12 | - | TRBJ1-2 | - | TRBV6-6 | TGTGCCAGCAGCCTCCACAGGGACGGCTACACCTTC | CASSLHRDGYTF
18 | TRBD1 | TRBJ1-1 | once | TRBV7-8 | TGTGCCAGCAGCTTGCCCGGGACAGGGGGCGCGGGTCGCACTGAAGCTTTCTTT | CASSLPGTGGAGRTEAFF
15 | TRBD2 | TRBJ2-2 | few | TRBV7-7 | TGTGCTAGCAGCTCCGGGGGGGCCAGCACCGGGGAGCTGTTTTTT | CASSSGGASTGELFF
17 | TRBD2 | TRBJ2-5 | - | TRBV10-2 | TGCGCCAGCAGTGGAACTAGCGGGAGTAATTCGGGAGAGACCCAGTACTTC | CASSGTSGSNSGETQYF
17 | TRBD1 | TRBJ1-2 | once | TRBV7-7 | TGTGCTAGCAGCTTGAGAGACAGGGGGTACGAGGACTATGGCTACACCTTC | CASSLRDRGYEDYGYTF
14 | TRBD1 | TRBJ1-1 | - | TRBV28 | TGTGCCAGCAGTTTATGGGGACAGGGGGCTGAAGCTTTCTTT | CASSLWGQGAEAFF
8 | - | TRBJ1-1 | - | TRBV20-1 | TGCAGTGCGGGCAGAGCTTTCTTT | CSAGRAFF
16 | TRBD2 | TRBJ2-5 | once | TRBV27 | TGTGCCAGCACTCCGACCGTACTAGCGGGAGACTGGACCCAGTACTTC | CASTPTVLAGDWTQYF
13 | - | TRBJ1-2 | - | TRBV2 | TGTGCCAGCAGTGAACGAGGGATCAGTGGCTACACCTTC | CASSERGISGYTF
13 | - | TRBJ2-7 | - | TRBV5-1 | TGCGCCAGCAGCTTAGAGGGGGCCTACGAGCAGTACTTC | CASSLEGAYEQYF
16 | TRBD2 | TRBJ2-5 | - | TRBV6-2/TRBV6-3 | TGTGCCAGCAGTTACGAGCGGGGGGACATCCAAGAGACCCAGTACTTC | CASSYERGDIQETQYF
16 | TRBD2 | TRBJ2-2 | few | TRBV9 | TGTGCCAGCAGCGTAGGAACTAGCGGGAACACCGGGGAGCTGTTTTTT | CASSVGTSGNTGELFF
14 | TRBD1 | TRBJ2-1 | - | TRBV28 | TGTGCCAGTCGCCGGGACAGGGGGCTCAATGAGCAGTTCTTC | CASRRDRGLNEQFF
14 | - | TRBJ1-1 | once | TRBV5-1 | TGCGCCAGCAGCCCCCCGGGGGGCCCAGTTGAAGCTTTCTTT | CASSPPGGPVEAFF
18 | TRBD1 | TRBJ2-1 | - | TRBV19 | TGTGCCAGTAGCGTCCTCCATTTCCGGGACAGGGTCCACAATGAGCAGTTCTTC | CASSVLHFRDRVHNEQFF
16 | TRBD2 | TRBJ2-5 | - | TRBV4-2 | TGTGCCAGCAGCCAAAGAATAGCGGGAGAGGGAGAGACCCAGTACTTC | CASSQRIAGEGETQYF
16 | TRBD2 | TRBJ2-3 | - | TRBV19 | TGTGCCAGTAGTAGAAAGACTAGCGGGGGAACAGATACGCAGTATTTT | CASSRKTSGGTDTQYF
14 | - | TRBJ1-4 | once | TRBV28 | TGTGCCAGCAGTTTAATGGGGGGGTATGAAAAACTGTTTTTT | CASSLMGGYEKLFF
16 | TRBD1 | TRBJ1-3 | - | TRBV19 | TGTGCCAGTAGCTCGACCGGGACAGGGGTAGGAAACACCATATATTTT | CASSSTGTGVGNTIYF
15 | - | TRBJ1-1 | - | TRBV6-6 | TGTGCCAGCAGTTACTCGATCAGGGGGAACACTGAAGCTTTCTTT | CASSYSIRGNTEAFF
19 | TRBD2 | TRBJ2-1 | - | TRBV30 | TGTGCCTGGAGCGGCACCGGGACTAGCGGACCAAGCTCCTACAATGAGCAGTTCTTC | CAWSGTGTSGPSSYNEQFF